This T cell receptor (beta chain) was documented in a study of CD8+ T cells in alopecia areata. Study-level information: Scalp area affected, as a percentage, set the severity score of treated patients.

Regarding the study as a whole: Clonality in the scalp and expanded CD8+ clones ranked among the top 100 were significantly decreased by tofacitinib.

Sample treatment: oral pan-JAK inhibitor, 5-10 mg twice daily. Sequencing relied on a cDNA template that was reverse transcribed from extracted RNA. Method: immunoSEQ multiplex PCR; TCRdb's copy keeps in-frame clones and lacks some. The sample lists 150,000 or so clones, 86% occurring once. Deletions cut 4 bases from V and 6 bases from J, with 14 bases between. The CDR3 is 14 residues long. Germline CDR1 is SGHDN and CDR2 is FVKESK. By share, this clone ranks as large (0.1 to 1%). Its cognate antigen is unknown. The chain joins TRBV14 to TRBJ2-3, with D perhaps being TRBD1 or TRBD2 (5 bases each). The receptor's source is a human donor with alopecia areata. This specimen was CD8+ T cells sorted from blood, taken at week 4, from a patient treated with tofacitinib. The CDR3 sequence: CASSPTGTTDTQYF. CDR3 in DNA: TGTGCCAGCAGCCCTACGGGGACCACCGATACGCAGTATTTT.